This T cell receptor beta chain was documented in a study of pediatric ulcerative colitis. During colonoscopy, one to two rectal pinch biopsies were collected. The protocol was immunoSEQ multiplex PCR, while the TCRdb copy is restricted to in-frame clones and leaves out a portion. The sample holds tens of thousands of clones, roughly 81% seen once. Germline CDR1 is SGHDT and CDR2 is YYEEEE. V lost 3 bases to trimming and J lost 2 bases; unmatched junction nucleotides: 2. This CDR3 spans 14 amino acids. A remark on this clone: The antigen is unknown.

Overall study findings and caveats: Rectal pinch biopsies may include blood-derived T cells.

The rearrangement joins TRBV5-6 to TRBJ1-2; 9 bases agree with TRBD1. The TCR originated in a boy under 18 with mild ulcerative colitis. Material: gut tissue. The CDR3, as DNA: TGTGCCAGCAGCTGGGACAGGGCGAACTATGGCTACACCTTC. Its translation: CASSWDRANYGYTF. The full variable domain, rest sourced from reference TRBV5-6 and TRBJ1-2, is DAGVTQSPTHLIKTRGQQVTLRCSPKSGHDTVSWYQQALGQGPQFIFQYYEEEERQRGNFPDRFSGHQFPNYSSELNVNALLLGDSALYLCASSWDRANYGYTFGSGTRLTVV.